This is a list of T cell receptor beta chains from one sample in a study of T cell repertoires in cytomegalovirus infection. TCRdb fed the reads into MiXCR, producing one record per CDR3 protein. The sample carries 230,000 or so distinct CDR3 sequences, 17% recorded once. The sequenced material came from CD8+ T cells from PBMCs. Source of these receptors: a human donor in good health (CMV status not recorded). Some clones in this sample may be carry-over from other donors' samples. Each CDR3 is given with its conserved first and last residue. A D gene is named only where the DNA matches it firmly.

V gene	CDR3 length	J gene	D gene	CDR3 protein
TRBV6-5	15	TRBJ2-5	TRBD2	CASSYLLAGQETQYF
TRBV12-5	15	TRBJ2-1	TRBD1	CASGPRTGAYNEQFF
TRBV6-6	17	TRBJ1-3	-	CASNNPKRVLSGNTIYF
TRBV11-2	15	TRBJ2-7	-	CASSLGAQPSYEQYF
TRBV7-2	17	TRBJ1-1	-	CASSRRGWGAQNTEAFF
TRBV7-8	16	TRBJ2-1	TRBD2	CASSWTSGGNYNEQFF
TRBV12-3/TRBV12-4	11	TRBJ2-7	-	CASSFGNEQYF
TRBV19	15	TRBJ2-7	TRBD1	CASSLSGTGGYEQYF
TRBV29-1	14	TRBJ2-3	-	CSVAGMGGTDTQYF
TRBV15	17	TRBJ2-4	-	CATSRDWVGDGKNIQYF
TRBV7-8	13	TRBJ1-1	-	CASSLSGSTEAFF
TRBV5-8	13	TRBJ1-5	-	CASSSDPGQPQHF
TRBV7-6	15	TRBJ1-3	-	CASSKTDFSGNTIYF
TRBV6-5	14	TRBJ1-5	-	CASSYSGSNQPQHF
TRBV10-3	17	TRBJ1-5	-	CAISEFEVRRENQPQHF
TRBV14	14	TRBJ2-2	-	CASSQEDRTGELFF
TRBV27	13	TRBJ1-1	-	CASRQGQNTEAFF
TRBV7-6	16	TRBJ2-1	TRBD2	CASSLSSAAGFDEQFF
TRBV2	15	TRBJ2-5	TRBD2	CASSETLAGGETQYF
TRBV12-3/TRBV12-4	16	TRBJ1-1	-	CASSPQENQRNTEAFF
TRBV7-6	12	TRBJ2-7	-	CASSLGRSEQYF
TRBV6-2/TRBV6-3	17	TRBJ2-5	TRBD2	CASSYSSAGDPRETQYF
TRBV28	14	TRBJ2-7	TRBD2	CATRLRGSSYEQYF
TRBV5-1	16	TRBJ2-2	-	CASSQGHGANTGELFF
TRBV6-2/TRBV6-3	16	TRBJ2-1	-	CASSYPKPSSYNEQFF
TRBV6-6	16	TRBJ2-7	-	CASSYLGQFGVYEQYF
TRBV4-1	17	TRBJ2-2	TRBD1	CASSQDPPTGGPGELFF
TRBV7-3	15	TRBJ2-1	-	CASSLTEGPYNEQFF
TRBV7-2	17	TRBJ2-4	TRBD1	CASSLKGGQVAKNIQYF
TRBV12-3/TRBV12-4	13	TRBJ1-1	-	CASTFLGGTEAFF
TRBV12-3/TRBV12-4	13	TRBJ2-5	TRBD1	CASRQGGGETQYF
TRBV6-6	14	TRBJ1-2	-	CASVPSGDYYGYTF